This TCR beta chain derives from a study of blood T cell repertoires in COVID-19. Study at large: COVID-19 samples from acute and convalescent phases originated in the United States, Italy and Spain. PBMCs, B-cell-depleted T cells, or T cells were the source of the cDNA or gDNA that made up the material.

Data came from immunoSEQ multiplex PCR; TCRdb stores just in-frame clones and leaves some out. The sample has around 60,000 clones; around 90% are singletons. This CDR3 has 13 amino acids. The ends lost 6 bases at V and 3 bases at J; junction bases unmatched: 3. Per the germline V gene, CDR1 is MNHEY and CDR2 is SVGAGI. The rearrangement links TRBV6-5 to TRBJ1-2; 8 bases match TRBD1. What was sequenced was peripheral blood. This receptor was taken from a man aged 50-59 years with active COVID-19. This CDR3 reads CASRGTGDYGYTF. In DNA, the CDR3 is TGTGCCAGCAGGGGGACAGGAGACTATGGCTACACCTTC.